Following are 3 T cell receptor beta chains from one sample sequenced in a study of human T cells and chemical hapten exposure. MiXCR, run by TCRdb on the RACE reads, gives a single entry per CDR3 protein. The table includes about 82,000 distinct CDR3 sequences, over 6.5% detected once. The time point was: healthy volunteer bleed at 6 weeks. The starting material, unfractionated whole blood, was used for total RNA extraction. The specimen sequenced was whole blood. The receptor set was obtained from a male donor in good health. Some clones in this sample may be carry-over from other donors' samples.

The chain couples TRBV12-3 or TRBV12-4 to TRBJ2-3, with D hard to call. The germline V and J ends were trimmed by 5 bases and 3 bases, with 6 bases remaining between them. The CDR3 has 12 amino acids. The CDR3 loop is CASSPRTDTQYF. Here the CDR3 DNA reads TGTGCCAGCAGTCCCCGGACAGATACGCAGTATTTT.

There are many counts of this clonotype. The rearrangement links TRBV5-6 to TRBJ2-3, with 8 bases matching TRBD1. Germline V gene lookup returns CDR1 SGHDT and CDR2 YYEEEE. The CDR3 consists of 16 residues. The V segment lost 3 bases and the J segment 0 bases; nucleotides outside the gene matches: 6. CDR3 region: CASSSHRGASTDTQYF. CDR3 nucleotide sequence: TGTGCCAGCAGCTCTCACAGGGGGGCAAGCACAGATACGCAGTATTTT.

The V gene is TRBV6-5, the J gene TRBJ1-1, with a possible D match to TRBD1 (5 bases). CDR1 and CDR2 (germline): MNHEY, SVGAGI. V was clipped by 4 bases and J by 0 bases, with 9 bases between them. The CDR3 runs 14 residues. This CDR3 reads CASSFLGLNTEAFF. In DNA form, the CDR3 reads TGTGCCAGCAGTTTCTTGGGACTGAACACTGAAGCTTTCTTT.